Listed below are T cell receptor beta chains from one sample, sequenced in a study of early T cells in non-severe SARS-CoV-2 infection. One entry per CDR3 protein results from TCRdb running MiXCR on the 5' RACE reads. The data contain about 30,000 distinct CDR3 sequences, about 5.5% of them singletons. Input material: whole blood. The source of these receptors is an adult who was a healthcare worker with PCR-confirmed SARS-CoV-2 infection or an uninfected control (not recorded which). The CDR3 runs from the conserved cysteine through the conserved F or W. Fields, in order: J gene, D gene, clone size, V gene, CDR3 DNA, CDR3 protein. D genes are given only for firm matches. Not all rows give a size; the values are once, few, many and, for expanded clones, a class.

TRBJ2-7 TRBD2 many TRBV14 TGTGCCAGCAGCCATCACAGCGGGAGTCGGCACGAGCAGTACTTC CASSHHSGSRHEQYF
TRBJ2-7 - many TRBV27 TGTGCCAGCAGTCGTCTCAGGGGGGGAGCCTACGAGCAGTACTTC CASSRLRGGAYEQYF
TRBJ2-7 - many TRBV7-9 TGTGCCAGCAGCTCCGCCTACGAGCAGTACTTC CASSSAYEQYF
TRBJ2-4 - many TRBV10-3 TGTGCCATCAGTGAGCTACCGGGCCAGGGAAACATTCAGTACTTC CAISELPGQGNIQYF
TRBJ1-2 TRBD1 many TRBV29-1 TGCAGCGCCCGGACAGGGGGAGCCTATGGCTACACCTTC CSARTGGAYGYTF
TRBJ2-5 TRBD2 medium-sized TRBV20-1 TGCAGTGCTAGAGGACTAGCGGTCCAAGAGACCCAGTACTTC CSARGLAVQETQYF
TRBJ2-3 TRBD1 - TRBV19 TGTGCCAGTAGCAACACCAGACAGGGGTCAGATACGCAGTATTTT CASSNTRQGSDTQYF
TRBJ1-1 - - TRBV11-2 TGTGCCAGCAGCTTAGTGGGCGGATACACTGAAGCTTTCTTT CASSLVGGYTEAFF
TRBJ2-7 - many TRBV10-2 TGCGCCAGCAGTCCCTTTACCTACGAGCAGTACTTC CASSPFTYEQYF
TRBJ2-1 - few TRBV5-4 TGTGCCAGCAAGGGCCATAACTACAATGAGCAGTTCTTC CASKGHNYNEQFF
TRBJ2-2 TRBD2 many TRBV3-1 TGTGCCAGCAGGACTAGCGGGAATTGGAGGGGGGAGCTGTTTTTT CASRTSGNWRGELFF
TRBJ1-2 - many TRBV28 TGTGCCAGCAGTGAAACTTTGGCGGGTGGCTACACCTTC CASSETLAGGYTF
TRBJ1-4 - many TRBV18 TGTGCCAGCTCACCATCAACAACTAGAGGAGGAAAACTGTTTTTT CASSPSTTRGGKLFF
TRBJ2-7 - many TRBV9 TGTGCCAGCGGGCCCCTCGGGGGCTACGAGCAGTACTTC CASGPLGGYEQYF
TRBJ2-2 - many TRBV19 TGTGCCAGTACCTCTCGGGTGCCCGGGGAGCTGTTTTTT CASTSRVPGELFF
TRBJ2-3 TRBD2 - TRBV12-3/TRBV12-4 TGTGCCAGTCGGACTAGCGGAGGTGGTACGCAGTATTTT CASRTSGGGTQYF
TRBJ1-5 - - TRBV6-6 TGTGCCAGCAGTTACCTAGAACCCGGGGCCCAGCATTTT CASSYLEPGAQHF
TRBJ2-5 - many TRBV2 TGTGCCAGCACACAAGAGACCCAGTACTTC CASTQETQYF
TRBJ2-7 TRBD1 - TRBV18 TGTGCCAGCTCACCCCAGGGGGCGGCCCGCGAGCAGTACTTC CASSPQGAAREQYF
TRBJ1-2 - many TRBV12-3/TRBV12-4 TGTGCCAGCAGTTTAAACAGATATGGCTACACCTTC CASSLNRYGYTF
TRBJ2-7 TRBD2 many TRBV7-2 TGTGCCAGCAGCTTAGAACGAGGGTTTAGCGGGAGATCCTACGAGCAGTACTTC CASSLERGFSGRSYEQYF
TRBJ1-1 - many TRBV12-3/TRBV12-4 TGTGCCAGCAGTTTCCGTGGGAACACTGAAGCTTTCTTT CASSFRGNTEAFF
TRBJ2-7 TRBD1 - TRBV29-1 TGCAGCGTTCGGGACAGCTACGAGCAGTACTTC CSVRDSYEQYF
TRBJ2-3 - once TRBV20-1 TGCGGTGCTAGAGGACCGGCTAGCACAGATACGCAGTATTTT CGARGPASTDTQYF
TRBJ2-7 TRBD1 few TRBV4-1 TGCGCCAGCAGCCAAGATCGAGGGACAGGGAGAGGGGAGCAGTACTTC CASSQDRGTGRGEQYF
TRBJ2-1 TRBD1 many TRBV5-1 TGCGCCAGCAGCTTGGGGGACAGCTACAATGAGCAGTTCTTC CASSLGDSYNEQFF
TRBJ1-1 - few TRBV10-2 TGCGCCAGCAGTGGAAGCGGGAACACTGAAGCTTTCTTT CASSGSGNTEAFF
TRBJ1-1 - few TRBV12-3/TRBV12-4 TGTGCCAGCAGCTCTCCGGTGGACACTGAAGCTTTCTTT CASSSPVDTEAFF
TRBJ2-2 - many TRBV11-2 TGTGCCAGCAGCTTGTTCACCACCGGGGAGCTGTTTTTT CASSLFTTGELFF
TRBJ1-1 - medium-sized TRBV12-3/TRBV12-4 TGTGCCAGCAGTTTAGACTGGAACACTGAAGCTTTCTTT CASSLDWNTEAFF
TRBJ2-5 - medium-sized TRBV7-9 TGTGCCAGCAGCTTATCCGAGACCCAGTACTTC CASSLSETQYF
TRBJ1-2 - - TRBV11-2 TGTGCCAGCAGTGGGCCGACGCTTTTTGGCTACACCTTC CASSGPTLFGYTF
TRBJ2-2 TRBD1 many TRBV7-6 TGTGCCAGCAGCTTAGCCGGGACAGGGGTGCCCGGGGAGCTGTTTTTT CASSLAGTGVPGELFF
TRBJ2-2 - many TRBV10-1 TGCGCCAGCCCCAGCAGGAACACCGGGGAGCTGTTTTTT CASPSRNTGELFF
TRBJ2-2 TRBD1 few TRBV6-4 TGTGCCAGCAGTGACTCGGGACAGCCGAACACCGGGGAGCTGTTTTTT CASSDSGQPNTGELFF
TRBJ1-6 - many TRBV20-1 TGCAGTGCCACGTACGGACAGATATATAATTCACCCCTCCACTTT CSATYGQIYNSPLHF
TRBJ2-7 - few TRBV2 TGTGCCAGCTTATGGCAGGGCGATAGTGAGCAGTACTTC CASLWQGDSEQYF
TRBJ2-3 TRBD2 few TRBV28 TGTGCCAGCAGTCTACGACTAGCGGGGGGGAGGGATACGCAGTATTTT CASSLRLAGGRDTQYF
TRBJ1-2 - many TRBV7-9 TGTGCCAGCAGTTCCGACAGGCACTTCTATGGCTACACCTTC CASSSDRHFYGYTF
TRBJ1-1 TRBD1 - TRBV7-2 TGTGCCAGCACCACCCCCCAGGGGGCGGTCGGAGGTCGACGGACTGAAGCTTTCTTT CASTTPQGAVGGRRTEAFF
TRBJ2-1 - many TRBV5-1 TGCGCCAGTCGTAAGAGCTCCTACAATGAGCAGTTCTTC CASRKSSYNEQFF
TRBJ1-2 - - TRBV27 TGTGCCAGCAGTTCCCCACAGGGTAACTATGGCTACACCTTC CASSSPQGNYGYTF
TRBJ2-4 - - TRBV20-1 TGCAGTGCTAGTTCCCCCCTAGTAACCAAAAACATTCAGTACTTC CSASSPLVTKNIQYF
TRBJ2-5 TRBD1 - TRBV10-3 TGTGCCATCAGTCCTACAGGGGACGGGGAGACCCAGTACTTC CAISPTGDGETQYF
TRBJ1-6 - many TRBV5-6 TGTGCCAGCAGTCTTCGGGCCTTCGGACGTTCACCCCTCCACTTT CASSLRAFGRSPLHF